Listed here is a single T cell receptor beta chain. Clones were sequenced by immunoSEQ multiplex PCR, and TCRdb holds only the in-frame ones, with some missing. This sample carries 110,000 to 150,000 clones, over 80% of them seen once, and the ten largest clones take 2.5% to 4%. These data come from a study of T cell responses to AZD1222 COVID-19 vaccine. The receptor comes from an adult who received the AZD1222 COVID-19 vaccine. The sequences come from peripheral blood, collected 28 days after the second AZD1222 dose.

CDR3 DNA sequence: TGTGCCAGCAGTTACCGGGGCAGCTCTGGAAACACCATATATTTT. This encodes CASSYRGSSGNTIYF. The V call is TRBV6-2 or TRBV6-3, the J call TRBJ1-3; possible D gene TRBD1, 5 bases. Germline CDR1 is MNHEY and CDR2 is SVGEGT. Trimming left V 2 bases short and J 0 bases short, with 8 bases between. The CDR3 length is 15 residues.